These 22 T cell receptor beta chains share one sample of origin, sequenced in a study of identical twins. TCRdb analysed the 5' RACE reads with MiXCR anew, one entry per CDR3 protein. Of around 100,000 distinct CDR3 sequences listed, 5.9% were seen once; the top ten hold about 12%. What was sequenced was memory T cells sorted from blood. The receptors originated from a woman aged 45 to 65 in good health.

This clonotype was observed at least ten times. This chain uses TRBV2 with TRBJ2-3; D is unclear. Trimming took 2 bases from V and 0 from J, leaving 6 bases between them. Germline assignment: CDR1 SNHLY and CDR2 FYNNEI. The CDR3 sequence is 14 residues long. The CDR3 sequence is CASSETSSTDTQYF. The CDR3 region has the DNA TGTGCCAGCAGTGAAACGTCCAGCACAGATACGCAGTATTTT.

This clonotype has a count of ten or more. The CDR3 DNA follows: TGTGCCAGCAGCGTAGATGGGGCTCGGGACGGCTACACCTTC. It is translated as CASSVDGARDGYTF. The chain employs TRBV9 and TRBJ1-2; D is possibly TRBD1 (5 bases). The germline V gene has CDR1 SGDLS and CDR2 YYNGEE. V shed 0 bases and J shed 8 bases, with 14 bases lying between them. The CDR3 sequence is 14 residues long.

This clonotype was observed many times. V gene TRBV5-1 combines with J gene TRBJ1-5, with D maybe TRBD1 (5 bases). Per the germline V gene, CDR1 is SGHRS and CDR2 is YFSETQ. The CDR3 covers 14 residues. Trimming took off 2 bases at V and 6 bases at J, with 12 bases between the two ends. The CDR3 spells CASSFSGAGQPQHF. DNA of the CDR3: TGCGCCAGCAGCTTTTCCGGGGCCGGTCAGCCCCAGCATTTT.

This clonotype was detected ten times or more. CDR3: CASSSVTSGISALYF. The DNA of the CDR3 is TGTGCCAGCAGCTCGGTGACTAGCGGGATATCTGCTCTGTACTTC. The rearrangement joins TRBV11-2 to TRBJ2-7; 11 nucleotides align to TRBD2. The CDR3 has 15 amino acids. Trimming cost V 4 bases and J 12 bases; bases outside gene matches: 14. Germline V gene data show CDR1 as SGHAT and CDR2 as FQNNGV. Full variable domain (outside the CDR3, taken from reference TRBV11-2 and TRBJ2-7): EAGVAQSPRYKIIEKRQSVAFWCNPISGHATLYWYQQILGQGPKLLIQFQNNGVVDDSQLPKDRFSAERLKGVDSTLKIQPAKLEDSAVYLCASSSVTSGISALYFGPGTRLTVT.

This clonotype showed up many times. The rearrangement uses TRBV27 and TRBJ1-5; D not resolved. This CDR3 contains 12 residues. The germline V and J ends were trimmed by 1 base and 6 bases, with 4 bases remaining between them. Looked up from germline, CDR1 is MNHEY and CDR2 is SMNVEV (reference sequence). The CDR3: CASSLLSQPQHF. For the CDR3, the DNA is TGTGCCAGCAGTTTATTGAGTCAGCCCCAGCATTTT.

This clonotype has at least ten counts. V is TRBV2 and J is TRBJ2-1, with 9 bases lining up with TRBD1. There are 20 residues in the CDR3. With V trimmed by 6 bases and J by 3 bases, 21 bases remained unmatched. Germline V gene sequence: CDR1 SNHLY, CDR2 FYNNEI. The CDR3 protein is CASRGEDRGFTSAFYNEQFF. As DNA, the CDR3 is TGTGCCAGCAGGGGAGAAGACAGGGGGTTTACTAGCGCGTTCTACAATGAGCAGTTCTTC.

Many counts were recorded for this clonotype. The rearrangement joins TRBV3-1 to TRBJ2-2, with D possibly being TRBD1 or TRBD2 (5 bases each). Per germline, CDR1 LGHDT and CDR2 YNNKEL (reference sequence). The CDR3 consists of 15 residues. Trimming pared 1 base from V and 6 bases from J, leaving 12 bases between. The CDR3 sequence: CASSQVTGPAGELFF. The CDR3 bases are TGTGCCAGCAGCCAAGTAACGGGGCCTGCCGGGGAGCTGTTTTTT. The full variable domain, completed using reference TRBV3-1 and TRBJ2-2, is DTAVSQTPKYLVTQMGNDKSIKCEQNLGHDTMYWYKQDSKKFLKIMFSYNNKELIINETVPNRFSPKSPDKAHLNLHINSLELGDSAVYFCASSQVTGPAGELFFGEGSRLTVL.

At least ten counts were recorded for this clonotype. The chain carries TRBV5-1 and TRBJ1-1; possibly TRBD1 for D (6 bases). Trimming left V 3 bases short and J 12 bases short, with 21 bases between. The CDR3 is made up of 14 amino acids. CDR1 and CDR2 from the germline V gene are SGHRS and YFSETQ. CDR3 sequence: CASSSQGGAARSFF. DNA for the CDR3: TGCGCCAGCAGCTCACAGGGAGGGGCTGCTCGGTCTTTCTTT.

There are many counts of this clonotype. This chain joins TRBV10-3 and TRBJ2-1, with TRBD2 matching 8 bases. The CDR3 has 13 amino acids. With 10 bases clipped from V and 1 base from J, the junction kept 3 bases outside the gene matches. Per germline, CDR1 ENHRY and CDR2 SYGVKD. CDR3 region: CATAGGSYNEQFF. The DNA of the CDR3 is TGTGCCACGGCGGGAGGATCCTACAATGAGCAGTTCTTC.

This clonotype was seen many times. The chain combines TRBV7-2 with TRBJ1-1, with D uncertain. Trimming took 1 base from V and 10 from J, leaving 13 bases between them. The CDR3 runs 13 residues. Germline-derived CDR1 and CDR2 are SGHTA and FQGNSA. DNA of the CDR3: TGTGCCAGCAGCTTAGTAGTCGGGGATAGAGCTTTCTTT. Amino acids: CASSLVVGDRAFF.

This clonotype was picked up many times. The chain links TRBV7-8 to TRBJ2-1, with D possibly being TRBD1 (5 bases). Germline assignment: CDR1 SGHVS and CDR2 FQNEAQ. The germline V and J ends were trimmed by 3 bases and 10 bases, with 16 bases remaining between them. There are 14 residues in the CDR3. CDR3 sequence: CASSFPQGAAEQFF. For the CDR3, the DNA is TGTGCCAGCAGCTTCCCTCAAGGGGCGGCAGAGCAGTTCTTC.

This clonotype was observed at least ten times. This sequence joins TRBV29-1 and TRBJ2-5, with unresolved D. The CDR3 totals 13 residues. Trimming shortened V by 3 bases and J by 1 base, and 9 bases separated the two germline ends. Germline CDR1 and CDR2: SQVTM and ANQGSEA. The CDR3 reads CSVEEGFQETQYF. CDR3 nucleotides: TGCAGCGTTGAGGAAGGGTTCCAAGAGACCCAGTACTTC.

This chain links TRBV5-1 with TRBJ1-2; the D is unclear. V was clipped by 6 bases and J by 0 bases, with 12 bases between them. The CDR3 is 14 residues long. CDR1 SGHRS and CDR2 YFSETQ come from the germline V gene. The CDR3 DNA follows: TGCGCCAGCAACCCCTTAGGACCTAACTATGGCTACACCTTC. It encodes CASNPLGPNYGYTF.

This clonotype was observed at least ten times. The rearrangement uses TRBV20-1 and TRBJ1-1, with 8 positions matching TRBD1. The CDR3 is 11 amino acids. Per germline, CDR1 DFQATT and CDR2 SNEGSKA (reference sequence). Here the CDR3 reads CLANQGAGAFF. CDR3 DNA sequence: TGCCTCGCGAATCAGGGGGCAGGAGCTTTCTTT.

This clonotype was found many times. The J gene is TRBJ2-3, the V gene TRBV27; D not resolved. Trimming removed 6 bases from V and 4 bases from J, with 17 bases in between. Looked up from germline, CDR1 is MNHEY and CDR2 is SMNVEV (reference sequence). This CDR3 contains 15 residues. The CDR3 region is CASSLLANSPDTQYF. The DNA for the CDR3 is TGTGCCAGCAGCCTCCTGGCCAACTCCCCAGATACGCAGTATTTT.

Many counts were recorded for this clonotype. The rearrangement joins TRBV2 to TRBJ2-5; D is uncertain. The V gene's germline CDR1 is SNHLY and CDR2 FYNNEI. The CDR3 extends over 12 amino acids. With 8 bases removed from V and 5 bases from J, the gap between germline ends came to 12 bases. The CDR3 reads CASDKILETQYF. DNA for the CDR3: TGTGCCAGCGATAAAATTTTGGAGACCCAGTACTTC.

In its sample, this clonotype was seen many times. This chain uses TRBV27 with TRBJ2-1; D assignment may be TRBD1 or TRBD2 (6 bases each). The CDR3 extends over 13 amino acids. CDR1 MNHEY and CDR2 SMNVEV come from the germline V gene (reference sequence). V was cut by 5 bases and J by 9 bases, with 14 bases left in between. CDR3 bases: TGTGCCAGCAGTAATTTAGGGGGAGGTGAGCAGTTCTTC. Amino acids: CASSNLGGGEQFF.

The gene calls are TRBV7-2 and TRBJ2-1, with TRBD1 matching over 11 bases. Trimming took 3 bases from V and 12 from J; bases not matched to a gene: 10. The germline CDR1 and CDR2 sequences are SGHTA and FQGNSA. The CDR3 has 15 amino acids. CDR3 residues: CASSLGRTGGEGQFF. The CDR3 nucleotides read TGTGCCAGCAGCTTGGGTAGGACAGGGGGCGAGGGGCAGTTCTTC.

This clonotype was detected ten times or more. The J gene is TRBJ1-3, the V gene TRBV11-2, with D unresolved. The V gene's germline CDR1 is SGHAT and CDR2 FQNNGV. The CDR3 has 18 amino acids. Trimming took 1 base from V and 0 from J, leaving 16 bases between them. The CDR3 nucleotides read TGTGCCAGCAGCTTAGCTGTCTGGGGAGGAATCTCTGGAAACACCATATATTTT. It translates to CASSLAVWGGISGNTIYF.

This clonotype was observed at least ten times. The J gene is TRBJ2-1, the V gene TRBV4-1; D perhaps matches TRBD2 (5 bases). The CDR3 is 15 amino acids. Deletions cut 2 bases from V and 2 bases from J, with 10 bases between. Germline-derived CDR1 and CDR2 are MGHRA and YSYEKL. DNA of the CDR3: TGCGCCAGCAGCCAAAGGACTTTAACCTACAATGAGCAGTTCTTC. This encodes CASSQRTLTYNEQFF.

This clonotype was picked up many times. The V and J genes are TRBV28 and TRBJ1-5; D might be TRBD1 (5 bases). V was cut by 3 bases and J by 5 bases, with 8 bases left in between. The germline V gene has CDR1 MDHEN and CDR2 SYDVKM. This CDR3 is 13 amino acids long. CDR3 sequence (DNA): TGTGCCAGCAGTTTTAGCAGGGATCAGCCCCAGCATTTT. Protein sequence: CASSFSRDQPQHF.

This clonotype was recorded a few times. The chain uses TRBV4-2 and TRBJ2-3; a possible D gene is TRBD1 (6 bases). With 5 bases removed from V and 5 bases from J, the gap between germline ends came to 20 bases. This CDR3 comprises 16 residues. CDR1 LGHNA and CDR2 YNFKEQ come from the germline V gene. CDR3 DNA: TGTGCCAGCAGCGCCCGGGACAACCTCGGGGTAGATACGCAGTATTTT. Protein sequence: CASSARDNLGVDTQYF.